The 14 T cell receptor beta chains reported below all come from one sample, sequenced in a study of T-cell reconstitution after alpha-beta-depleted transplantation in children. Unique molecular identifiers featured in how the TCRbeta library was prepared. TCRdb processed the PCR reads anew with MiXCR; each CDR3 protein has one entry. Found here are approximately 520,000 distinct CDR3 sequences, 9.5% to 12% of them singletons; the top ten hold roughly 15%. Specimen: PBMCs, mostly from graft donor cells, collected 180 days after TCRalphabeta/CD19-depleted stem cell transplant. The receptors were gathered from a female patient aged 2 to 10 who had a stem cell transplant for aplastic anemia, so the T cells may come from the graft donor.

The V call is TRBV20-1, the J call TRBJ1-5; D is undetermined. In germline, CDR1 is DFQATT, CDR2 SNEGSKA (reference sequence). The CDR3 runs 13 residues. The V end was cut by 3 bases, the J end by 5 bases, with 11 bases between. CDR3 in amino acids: CSARRGVDQPQHF. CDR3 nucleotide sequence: TGCAGTGCTAGGAGAGGAGTCGATCAGCCCCAGCATTTT.

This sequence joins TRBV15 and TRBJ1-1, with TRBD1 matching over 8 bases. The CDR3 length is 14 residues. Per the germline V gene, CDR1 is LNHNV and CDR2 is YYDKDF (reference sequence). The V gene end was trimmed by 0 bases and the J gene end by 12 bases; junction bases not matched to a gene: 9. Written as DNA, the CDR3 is TGTGCCACCAGCAGAGATATCACAGGGGGAATGCCTTTCTTT. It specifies CATSRDITGGMPFF. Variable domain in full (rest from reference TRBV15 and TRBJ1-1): DAMVIQNPRYQVTQFGKPVTLSCSQTLNHNVMYWYQQKSSQAPKLLFHYYDKDFNNEADTPDNFQSRRPNTSFCFLDIRSPGLGDTAMYLCATSRDITGGMPFFGQGTRLTVV.

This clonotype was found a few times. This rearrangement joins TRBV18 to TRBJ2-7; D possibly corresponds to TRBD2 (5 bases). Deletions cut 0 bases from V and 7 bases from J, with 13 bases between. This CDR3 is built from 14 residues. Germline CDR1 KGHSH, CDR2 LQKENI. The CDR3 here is CASSPPGLPSEQYV. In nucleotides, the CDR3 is TGTGCCAGCTCACCACCTGGACTCCCGTCAGAGCAGTACGTC.

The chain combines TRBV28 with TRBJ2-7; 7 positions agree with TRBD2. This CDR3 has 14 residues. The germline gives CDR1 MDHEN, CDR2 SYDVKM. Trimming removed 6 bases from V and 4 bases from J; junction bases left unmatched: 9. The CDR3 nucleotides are TGTGCCAGCAGCCACCCCGGGGGGTCGTACGAGCAGTACTTC. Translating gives CASSHPGGSYEQYF.

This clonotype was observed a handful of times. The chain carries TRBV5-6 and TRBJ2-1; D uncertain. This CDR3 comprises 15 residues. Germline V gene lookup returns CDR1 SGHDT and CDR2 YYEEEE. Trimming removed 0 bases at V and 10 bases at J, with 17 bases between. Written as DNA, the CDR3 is TGTGCCAGCAGCTTGGGTTTGGCTAGACCTTGGGAGCAGTTCTTC. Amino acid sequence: CASSLGLARPWEQFF.

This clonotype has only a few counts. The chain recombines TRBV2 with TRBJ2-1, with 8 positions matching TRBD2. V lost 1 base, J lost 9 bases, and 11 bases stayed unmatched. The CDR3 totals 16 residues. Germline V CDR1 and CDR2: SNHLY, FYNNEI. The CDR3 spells CASSEEPGGVRSEQFF. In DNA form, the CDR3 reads TGTGCCAGCAGTGAAGAACCCGGGGGGGTGCGATCTGAGCAGTTCTTC.

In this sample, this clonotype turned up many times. DNA of the CDR3: TGTGCCAGCAGTTTTGGGGACATGGTGTTCAATGAGCAGTTCTTC. Protein sequence: CASSFGDMVFNEQFF. This sequence joins TRBV28 and TRBJ2-1; TRBD1 is a possible D gene (6 bases). V lost 3 bases and J lost 6, with 15 bases in between. The CDR3 has 15 residues. Germline V CDR1 and CDR2: MDHEN, SYDVKM. Combining the CDR3 with reference TRBV28 and TRBJ2-1 gives the whole variable domain DVKVTQSSRYLVKRTGEKVFLECVQDMDHENMFWYRQDPGLGLRLIYFSYDVKMKEKGDIPEGYSVSREKKERFSLILESASTNQTSMYLCASSFGDMVFNEQFFGPGTRLTVL.

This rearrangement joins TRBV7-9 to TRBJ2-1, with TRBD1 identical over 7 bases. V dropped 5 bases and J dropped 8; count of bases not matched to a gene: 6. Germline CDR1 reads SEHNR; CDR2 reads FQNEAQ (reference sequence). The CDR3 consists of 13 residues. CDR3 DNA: TGTGCCAGCAGCGCACAGGGGTTCGATGAGCAGTTCTTC. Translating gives CASSAQGFDEQFF.

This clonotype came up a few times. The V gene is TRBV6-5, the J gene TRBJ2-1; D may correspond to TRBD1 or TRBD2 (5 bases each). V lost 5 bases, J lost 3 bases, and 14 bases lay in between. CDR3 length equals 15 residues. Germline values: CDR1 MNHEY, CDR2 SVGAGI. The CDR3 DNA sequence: TGTGCCAGCAGTCCCCGGGACGGAGGCTACAATGAGCAGTTCTTC. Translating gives CASSPRDGGYNEQFF.

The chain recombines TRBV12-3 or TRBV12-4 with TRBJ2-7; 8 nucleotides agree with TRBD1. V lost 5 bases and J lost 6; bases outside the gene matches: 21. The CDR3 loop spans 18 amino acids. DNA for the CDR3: TGTGCCAGCAGTCTTTGGCCCTCCGCTAAGGACAGGGAAGGCGAGCAGTACTTC. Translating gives CASSLWPSAKDREGEQYF.

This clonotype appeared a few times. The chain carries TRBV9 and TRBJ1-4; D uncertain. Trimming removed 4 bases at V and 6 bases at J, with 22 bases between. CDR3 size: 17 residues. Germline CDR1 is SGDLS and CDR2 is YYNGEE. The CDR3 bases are TGTGCCAGCAGCACCAGATTGGACGGAGAAGATGATGAAAAACTGTTTTTT. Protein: CASSTRLDGEDDEKLFF.

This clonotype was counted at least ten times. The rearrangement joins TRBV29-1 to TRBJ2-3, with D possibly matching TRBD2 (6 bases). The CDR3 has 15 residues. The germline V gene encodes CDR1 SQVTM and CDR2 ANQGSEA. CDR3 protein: CSGVWQGGSTDTQYF. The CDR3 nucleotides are TGCAGTGGGGTTTGGCAGGGAGGAAGCACAGATACGCAGTATTTT.

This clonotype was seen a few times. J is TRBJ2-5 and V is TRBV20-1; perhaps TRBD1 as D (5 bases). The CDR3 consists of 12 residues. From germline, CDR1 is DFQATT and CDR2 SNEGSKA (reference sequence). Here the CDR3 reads CSTELRAQTQYF. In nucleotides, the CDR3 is TGCAGCACGGAACTCAGGGCTCAGACCCAGTACTTC.

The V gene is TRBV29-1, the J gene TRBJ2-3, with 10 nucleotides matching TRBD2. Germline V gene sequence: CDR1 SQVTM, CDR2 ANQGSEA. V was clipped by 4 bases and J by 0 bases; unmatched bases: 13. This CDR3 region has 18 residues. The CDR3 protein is CSVATRAGGRASTDTQYF. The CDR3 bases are TGCAGCGTTGCCACACGAGCGGGGGGGCGGGCTAGCACAGATACGCAGTATTTT.